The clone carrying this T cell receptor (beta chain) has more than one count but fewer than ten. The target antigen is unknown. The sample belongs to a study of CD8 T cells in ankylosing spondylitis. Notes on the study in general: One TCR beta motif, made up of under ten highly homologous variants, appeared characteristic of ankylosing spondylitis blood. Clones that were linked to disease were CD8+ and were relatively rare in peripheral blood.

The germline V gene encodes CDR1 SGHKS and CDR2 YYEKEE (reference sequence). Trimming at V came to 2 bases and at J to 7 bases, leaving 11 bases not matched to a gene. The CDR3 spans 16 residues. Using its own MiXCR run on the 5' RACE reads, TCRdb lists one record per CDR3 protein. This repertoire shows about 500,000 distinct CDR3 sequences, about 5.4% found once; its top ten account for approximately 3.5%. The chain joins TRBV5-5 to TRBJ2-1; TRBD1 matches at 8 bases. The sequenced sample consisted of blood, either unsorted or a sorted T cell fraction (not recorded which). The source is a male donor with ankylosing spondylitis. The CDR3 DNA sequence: TGTGCCAGCAGCTTTCGGAGGCAGGGGGCTGGGAATGAGCAGTTCTTC. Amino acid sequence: CASSFRRQGAGNEQFF.